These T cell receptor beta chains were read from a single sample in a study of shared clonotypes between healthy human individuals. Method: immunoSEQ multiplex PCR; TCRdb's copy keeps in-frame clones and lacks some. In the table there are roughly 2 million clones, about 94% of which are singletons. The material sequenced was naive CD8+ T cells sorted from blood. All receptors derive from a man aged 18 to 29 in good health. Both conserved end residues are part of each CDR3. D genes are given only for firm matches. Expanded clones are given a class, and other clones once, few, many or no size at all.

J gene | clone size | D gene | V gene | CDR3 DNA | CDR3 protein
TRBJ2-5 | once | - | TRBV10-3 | TGTGCCATCAGTGAGTCCCGGGGAGGAACAGAGACCCAGTACTTC | CAISESRGGTETQYF
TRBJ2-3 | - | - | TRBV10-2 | TGCGCCAGCAGTGAGGGGCAGGATACGCAGTATTTT | CASSEGQDTQYF
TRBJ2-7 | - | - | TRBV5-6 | TGTGCCAGCAGCTTGGCCCACCCCTACGAGCAGTACTTC | CASSLAHPYEQYF
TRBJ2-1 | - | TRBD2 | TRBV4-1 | TGCGCCAGCAGCCAACACTTAGCGGGGGATTACAATGAGCAGTTCTTC | CASSQHLAGDYNEQFF
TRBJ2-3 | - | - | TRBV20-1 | TGCAGCGCTAGTGAGACAGATACGCAGTATTTT | CSASETDTQYF
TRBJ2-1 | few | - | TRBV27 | TGTGCCAGCAGTTTCGGTTCCTACAATGAGCAGTTCTTC | CASSFGSYNEQFF
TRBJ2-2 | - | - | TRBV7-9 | TGTGCCAGCAGCCGACGTCTGGGTTCTACCGGGGAGCTGTTTTTT | CASSRRLGSTGELFF
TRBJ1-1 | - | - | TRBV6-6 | TGTGCCAGCAAGTACAGGTTTCTGGGATCTGAAGCTTTCTTT | CASKYRFLGSEAFF
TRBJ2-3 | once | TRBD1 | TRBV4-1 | TGCGCCAGCAGCCAGGGACAGATAACGCAGTATTTT | CASSQGQITQYF
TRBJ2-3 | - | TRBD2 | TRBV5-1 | TGCGCCAGCAGACGGACTAGCGGGGTTACAGATACGCAGTATTTT | CASRRTSGVTDTQYF
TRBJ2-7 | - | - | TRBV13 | TGTGCCAGCAGCCCCACTCCCTCCTACGAGCAGTACTTC | CASSPTPSYEQYF
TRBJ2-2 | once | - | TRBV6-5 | TGTGCCAGCAGTTACTCTTCGGGTAACACCGGGGAGCTGTTTTTT | CASSYSSGNTGELFF
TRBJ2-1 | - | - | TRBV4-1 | TGCGCCAGCAGTCGACCGGGACCGAGCTCCTACAATGAGCAGTTCTTC | CASSRPGPSSYNEQFF
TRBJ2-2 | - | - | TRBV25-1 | TGTGCCAGCAGTGAACGCCCCGGGACCGGGGAGCTGTTTTTT | CASSERPGTGELFF
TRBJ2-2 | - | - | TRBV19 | TGTGCCAGTAAAAAAAATACGGGGGACCTACTTAACGGGGAGCTGTTTTTT | CASKKNTGDLLNGELFF
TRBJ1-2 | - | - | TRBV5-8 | TGTGCCAGCATTGCTGGCTACACCTTC | CASIAGYTF
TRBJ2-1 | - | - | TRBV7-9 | TGTGCCAGCAACCTTAAGCTGGGGGTGGCTAACAATGAGCAGTTCTTC | CASNLKLGVANNEQFF
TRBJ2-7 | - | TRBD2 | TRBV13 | TGTGCCAGCAGCTTGGGCCTAGCGGGAGTTGGCCCGGGGGGCGAGCAGTACTTC | CASSLGLAGVGPGGEQYF
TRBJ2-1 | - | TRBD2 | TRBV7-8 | TGTGCCAGCAGCTTAGACTTGGCGGGAGGATACAATGAGCAGTTCTTC | CASSLDLAGGYNEQFF
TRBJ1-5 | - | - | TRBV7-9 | TGTGCCAGCAGCTCGGGACCCGATAGCAATCAGCCCCAGCATTTT | CASSSGPDSNQPQHF
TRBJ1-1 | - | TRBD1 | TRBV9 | TGTGCCAGCAGTCGGACAGGGGGCGCGACTGAAGCTTTCTTT | CASSRTGGATEAFF
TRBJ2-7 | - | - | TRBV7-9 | TGTGCCAGCAGCTTAAGCGAGGGGCCCTACGAGCAGTACTTC | CASSLSEGPYEQYF
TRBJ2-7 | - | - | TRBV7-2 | TGTGCCAGCAGCTTAAGCTTGGAATTCTACGAGCAGTACTTC | CASSLSLEFYEQYF
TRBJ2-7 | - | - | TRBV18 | TGTGCCAGCTCACCAATCGAAACCTACGAGCAGTACTTC | CASSPIETYEQYF
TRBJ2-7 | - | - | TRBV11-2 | TGTGCCAGCAGCTTAGGGGCCAGGCCCTACGAGCAGTACTTC | CASSLGARPYEQYF
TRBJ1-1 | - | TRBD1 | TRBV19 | TGTGCCAGTACCAACACAGGGGTAAACACTGAAGCTTTCTTT | CASTNTGVNTEAFF
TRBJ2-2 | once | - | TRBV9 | TGTGCCAGCAGCGTAGCGGCAGTTCCGAACACCGGGGAGCTGTTTTTT | CASSVAAVPNTGELFF
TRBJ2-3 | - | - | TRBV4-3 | TGCGCCAGCAGCCAAGATCTTGGGCCTCCTAGCACAGATACGCAGTATTTT | CASSQDLGPPSTDTQYF
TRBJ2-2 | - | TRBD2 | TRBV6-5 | TGTGCCAGCAGTTACTCGAAAGCGGGACCCACCGGGGAGCTGTTTTTT | CASSYSKAGPTGELFF
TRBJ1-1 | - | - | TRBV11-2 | TGTGCCAGCAGCTTAGATTCGGTCAGGATGAACACTGAAGCTTTCTTT | CASSLDSVRMNTEAFF
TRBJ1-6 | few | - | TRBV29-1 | TGCAGCGTTGAACCCACAGGGTTTTCACCCCTCCACTTT | CSVEPTGFSPLHF
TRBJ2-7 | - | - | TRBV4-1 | TGCGCCAGCAGCCAAGAAGTGGGTGGTTGGGAGCAGTACTTC | CASSQEVGGWEQYF
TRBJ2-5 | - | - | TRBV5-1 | TGCGCCAGCAGCTTGGACTGGGAAGAGACCCAGTACTTC | CASSLDWEETQYF
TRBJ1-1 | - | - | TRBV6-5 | TGTGCCAGCAGTTACGGTGCAGGCTACACTGAAGCTTTCTTT | CASSYGAGYTEAFF
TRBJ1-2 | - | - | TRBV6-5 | TGTGCCAGCACCACGTACTATGGCTACACCTTC | CASTTYYGYTF
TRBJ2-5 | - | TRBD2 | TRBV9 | TGTGCCAGCAGCGCAGGACTAGCGGAAGAGACCCAGTACTTC | CASSAGLAEETQYF
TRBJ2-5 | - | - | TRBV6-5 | TGTGCCAGCAGTTACAGGGTAGAAGAGACCCAGTACTTC | CASSYRVEETQYF
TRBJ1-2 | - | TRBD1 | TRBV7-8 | TGTGCCAGCAGCTTCCTACAGGGGGAGAACGTCTATGGCTACACCTTC | CASSFLQGENVYGYTF
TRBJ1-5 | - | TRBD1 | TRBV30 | TGTGCCTGGAGTGAGGGACAGGGCCATCAGCCCCAGCATTTT | CAWSEGQGHQPQHF
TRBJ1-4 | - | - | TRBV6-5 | TGTGCCAGCAGTTCTGGGGGTCATGAAAAACTGTTTTTT | CASSSGGHEKLFF
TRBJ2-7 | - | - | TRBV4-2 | TGTGCCAGCAGCCCCTCCCACCAGGCCAACGAGCAGTACTTC | CASSPSHQANEQYF
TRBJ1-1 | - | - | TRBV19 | TGTGCCAGTGCGAACACAGGGTGGTTCGCTGAAGCTTTCTTT | CASANTGWFAEAFF
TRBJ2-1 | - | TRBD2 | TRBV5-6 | TGTGCCAGCAGAGGGACTAGCGGTGGCATCTACAATGAGCAGTTCTTC | CASRGTSGGIYNEQFF
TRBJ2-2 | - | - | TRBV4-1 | TGCGCCAGCAGCTATGTCTCCGGGGAGCTGTTTTTT | CASSYVSGELFF
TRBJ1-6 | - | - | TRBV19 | TGTGCCAGTAGTGTCCCTGGGGGACGGGAAGCACCCCTCCACTTT | CASSVPGGREAPLHF
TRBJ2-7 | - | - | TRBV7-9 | TGTGCCAGCAGATCTACGGAGGTAGCGGACGACCTCTCCTACGAGCAGTACTTC | CASRSTEVADDLSYEQYF
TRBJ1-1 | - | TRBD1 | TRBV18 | TGTGCCAGCTCATCCAACAGGGGAGTGAACACTGAAGCTTTCTTT | CASSSNRGVNTEAFF
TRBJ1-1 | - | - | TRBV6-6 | TGTGCCAGCAGTGGGGGGCAGGTCACTGAAGCTTTCTTT | CASSGGQVTEAFF
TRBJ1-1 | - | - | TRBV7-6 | TGTGCCAGCAGCGCGTATACAGGTGGCACTGAAGCTTTCTTT | CASSAYTGGTEAFF
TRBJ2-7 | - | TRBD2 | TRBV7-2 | TGTGCCAGCAGCTGGGCGTCCAGGGAGGGCGAGCAGTACTTC | CASSWASREGEQYF
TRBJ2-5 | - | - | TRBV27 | TGTGCCAGCAGTTTGGGGAACCAAGAGACCCAGTACTTC | CASSLGNQETQYF
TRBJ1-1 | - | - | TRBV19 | TGTGCCAGTAGTCCTGACGGATACACTGAAGCTTTCTTT | CASSPDGYTEAFF
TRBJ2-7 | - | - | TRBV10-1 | TGCGCCAGCAGTGAGTCCGACAGCTACGAGCAGTACTTC | CASSESDSYEQYF
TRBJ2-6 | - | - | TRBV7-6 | TGTGCCAGCAGCCCGACCGCTGGGGCCAACGTCCTGACTTTC | CASSPTAGANVLTF
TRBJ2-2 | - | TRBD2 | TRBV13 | TGTGCCAGCAGCTTACTAGCGGGGGCCCACACCGGGGAGCTGTTTTTT | CASSLLAGAHTGELFF
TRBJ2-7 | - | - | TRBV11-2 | TGTGCCAGCAGCCCAACAGGCTACGAGCAGTACTTC | CASSPTGYEQYF
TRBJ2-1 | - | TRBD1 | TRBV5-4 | TGTGCCAGCAGCGTACAGGGGGCTCCCCGGAATGAGCAGTTCTTC | CASSVQGAPRNEQFF
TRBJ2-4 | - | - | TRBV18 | TGTGCCAGCTCACTCGAAACCGCCTGGGATGACATTCAGTACTTC | CASSLETAWDDIQYF
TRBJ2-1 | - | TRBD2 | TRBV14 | TGTGCCAGCAGCCAGGATACTAGCGGGGGCTACAATGAGCAGTTCTTC | CASSQDTSGGYNEQFF